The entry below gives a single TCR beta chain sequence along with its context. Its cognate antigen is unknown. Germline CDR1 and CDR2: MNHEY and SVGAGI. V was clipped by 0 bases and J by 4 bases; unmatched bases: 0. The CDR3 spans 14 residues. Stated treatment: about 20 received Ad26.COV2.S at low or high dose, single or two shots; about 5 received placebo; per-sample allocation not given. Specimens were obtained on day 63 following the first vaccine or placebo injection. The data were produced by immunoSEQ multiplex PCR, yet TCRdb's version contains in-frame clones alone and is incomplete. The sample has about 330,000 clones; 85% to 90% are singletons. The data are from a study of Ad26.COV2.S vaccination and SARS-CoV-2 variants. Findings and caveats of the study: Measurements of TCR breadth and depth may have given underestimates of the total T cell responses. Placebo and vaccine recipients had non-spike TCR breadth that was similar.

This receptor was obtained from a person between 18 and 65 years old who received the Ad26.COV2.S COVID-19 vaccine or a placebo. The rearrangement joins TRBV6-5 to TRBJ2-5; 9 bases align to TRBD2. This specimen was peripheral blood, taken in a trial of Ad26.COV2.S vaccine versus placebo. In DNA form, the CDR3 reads TGTGCCAGCAGTTACTCGCGGGGGGGAGAGACCCAGTACTTC. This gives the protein CASSYSRGGETQYF.